This TCR beta chain was sequenced for a study of control samples from healthy donors and cancer patients (dated by TCRdb to about 2020). The method behind the library was the immunoSEQ multiplex PCR assay. TCRdb carries this immuneACCESS record with in-frame sequences only. Its versions omit some clonotypes, under half of them owing to an unresolved V gene in the studies checked, with the rest unexplained. This sample gives about 150,000 clones in total; roughly 94% of them show up just once. The top ten clonotypes cover approximately 5.5% of the sample. Comments on this clone: It has no known antigen specificity. Within one base of it there is no much larger clone, and no base qualities were kept. This CDR3 is also generated by other DNA sequences in the sample.

This TCR was sampled from a man in his forties in good health. Material: blood.

The CDR3 loop reads CASSLRENTEAFF. The bases read TGTGCCAGCAGTTTACGTGAGAACACTGAAGCTTTCTTT. In this chain, TRBV27 is recombined with TRBJ1-1; the D gene is unclear. The CDR3 spans 13 residues, from the cysteine through the phenylalanine. Only the CDR3 region is kept as DNA, spanning 39 bases read in frame from base 1. Between the V and J ends, shortened by 2 bases and 1 base respectively, the junction contains 5 bases. The germline V gene (reference sequence) yields MNHEY for CDR1 and SMNVEV for CDR2.